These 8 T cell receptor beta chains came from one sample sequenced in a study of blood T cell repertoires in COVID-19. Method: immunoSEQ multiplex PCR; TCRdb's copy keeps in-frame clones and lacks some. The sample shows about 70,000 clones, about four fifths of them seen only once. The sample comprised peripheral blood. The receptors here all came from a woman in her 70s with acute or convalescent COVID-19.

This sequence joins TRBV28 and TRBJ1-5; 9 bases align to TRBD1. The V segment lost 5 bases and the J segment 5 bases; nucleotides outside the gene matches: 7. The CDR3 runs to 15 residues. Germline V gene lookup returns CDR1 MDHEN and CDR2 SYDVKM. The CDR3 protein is CASSVAGTGYQPQHF. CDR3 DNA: TGTGCCAGCAGTGTCGCCGGGACAGGGTATCAGCCCCAGCATTTT.

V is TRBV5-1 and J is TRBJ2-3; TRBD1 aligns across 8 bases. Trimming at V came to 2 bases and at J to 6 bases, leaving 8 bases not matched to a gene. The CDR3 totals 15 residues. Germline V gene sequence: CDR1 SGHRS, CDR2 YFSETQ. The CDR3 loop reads CASSLLPNRGDTQYF. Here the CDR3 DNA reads TGCGCCAGCAGCTTACTCCCTAACAGGGGGGATACGCAGTATTTT.

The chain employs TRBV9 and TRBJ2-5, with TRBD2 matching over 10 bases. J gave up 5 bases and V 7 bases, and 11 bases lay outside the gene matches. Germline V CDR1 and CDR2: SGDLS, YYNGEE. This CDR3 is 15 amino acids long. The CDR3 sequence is CASGQGIAGGETQYF. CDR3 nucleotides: TGTGCCAGCGGCCAGGGGATAGCGGGAGGTGAGACCCAGTACTTC. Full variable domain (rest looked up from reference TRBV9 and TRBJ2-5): DSGVTQTPKHLITATGQRVTLRCSPRSGDLSVYWYQQSLDQGLQFLIQYYNGEERAKGNILERFSAQQFPDLHSELNLSSLELGDSALYFCASGQGIAGGETQYFGPGTRLLVL.

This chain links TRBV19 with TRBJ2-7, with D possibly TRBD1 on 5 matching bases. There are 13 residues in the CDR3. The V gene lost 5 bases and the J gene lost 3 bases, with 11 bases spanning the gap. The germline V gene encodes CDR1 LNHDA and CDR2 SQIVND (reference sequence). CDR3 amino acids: CASSPSDNYEQYF. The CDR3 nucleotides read TGTGCCAGTAGTCCCTCGGACAACTACGAGCAGTACTTC.

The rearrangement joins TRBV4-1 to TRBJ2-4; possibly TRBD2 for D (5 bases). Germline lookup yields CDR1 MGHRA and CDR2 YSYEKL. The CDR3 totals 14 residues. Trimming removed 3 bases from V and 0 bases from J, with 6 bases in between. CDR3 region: CASSQGAAKNIQYF. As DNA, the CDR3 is TGCGCCAGCAGCCAGGGAGCAGCCAAAAACATTCAGTACTTC.

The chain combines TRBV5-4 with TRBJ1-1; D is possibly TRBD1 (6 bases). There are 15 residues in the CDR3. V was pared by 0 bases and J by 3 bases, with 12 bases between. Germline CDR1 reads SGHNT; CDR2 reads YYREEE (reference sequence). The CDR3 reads CASSLGGLGDTEAFF. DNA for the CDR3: TGTGCCAGCAGCTTGGGGGGGCTCGGGGACACTGAAGCTTTCTTT.

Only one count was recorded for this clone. The CDR3 loop reads CASSSPDSSYEQYF. The CDR3 region has the DNA TGTGCCAGCTCATCTCCGGACAGTTCCTACGAGCAGTACTTC. This chain uses TRBV18 with TRBJ2-7, with TRBD1 as a possible D gene (6 bases). Germline-derived CDR1 and CDR2 are KGHSH and LQKENI. V lost 5 bases to trimming and J lost 1 base, with 12 bases between them. CDR3 length: 14 amino acids.

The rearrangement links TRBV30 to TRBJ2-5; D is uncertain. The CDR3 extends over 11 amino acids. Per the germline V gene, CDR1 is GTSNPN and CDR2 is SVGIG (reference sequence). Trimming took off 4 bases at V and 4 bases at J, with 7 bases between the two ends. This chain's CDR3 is CAWTPGETQYF. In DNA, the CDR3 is TGTGCCTGGACTCCGGGAGAGACCCAGTACTTC.